The 13 T cell receptor beta chains listed next were all sequenced from one sample in a study of OX40 agonist ivuxolimab in advanced cancers. Clones were read by immunoSEQ multiplex PCR, and TCRdb kept only the in-frame ones, dropping some. The table lists 84,000 or so clones, more than 75% of them singletons. Sequencing was performed on CD4+ or CD8+ T cells sorted from blood, taken in a trial of the OX40 agonist ivuxolimab. The origin of the receptors is an adult with an advanced solid tumor such as melanoma, head and neck, liver or kidney cancer.

The chain carries TRBV30 and TRBJ1-2, with D possibly TRBD1 on 5 matching bases. This CDR3 has 13 residues. V was pared by 0 bases and J by 3 bases, with 8 bases between. The V gene's germline CDR1 is GTSNPN and CDR2 SVGIG (reference sequence). The CDR3 DNA follows: TGTGCCTGGAGTGTTGACAGTTACTATGGCTACACCTTC. Translated: CAWSVDSYYGYTF.

The chain joins TRBV7-2 to TRBJ2-1, with 13 nucleotides matching TRBD2. Germline V gene data show CDR1 as SGHTA and CDR2 as FQGNSA. This CDR3 has 18 residues. After removal of 5 bases from V and 0 bases from J, the junction contained 7 bases not matched to a gene. CDR3 residues: CASSPGLAGKSSYNEQFF. CDR3 DNA sequence: TGTGCCAGCAGCCCGGGACTAGCGGGGAAGAGCTCCTACAATGAGCAGTTCTTC.

This chain links TRBV25-1 with TRBJ1-1, with 11 bases aligning to TRBD1. From germline, CDR1 is MGHDK and CDR2 SYGVNS. The V gene end was trimmed by 7 bases and the J gene end by 4 bases; junction bases not matched to a gene: 5. The CDR3 has 14 amino acids. CDR3 protein: CASTWDRGVTEAFF. As DNA, the CDR3 is TGTGCCAGCACCTGGGACAGGGGGGTCACTGAAGCTTTCTTT.

CDR3 amino acids: CSVSLRPQTAEAFF. The CDR3 DNA sequence: TGCAGCGTCTCCCTCCGGCCCCAGACCGCTGAAGCTTTCTTT. The rearrangement links TRBV29-1 to TRBJ1-1; D not resolved. This CDR3 has 14 amino acids. CDR1 is SQVTM, CDR2 ANQGSEA, per germline. Trimming removed 6 bases from V and 6 bases from J, with 20 bases in between. Based on the CDR3 plus reference TRBV29-1 and TRBJ1-1, the full variable domain is SAVISQKPSRDICQRGTSLTIQCQVDSQVTMMFWYRQQPGQSLTLIATANQGSEATYESGFVIDKFPISRPNLTFSTLTVSNMSPEDSSIYLCSVSLRPQTAEAFFGQGTRLTVV.

The V gene is TRBV13, the J gene TRBJ1-6, with 8 bases identical to TRBD1. This CDR3 comprises 17 residues. The ends lost 1 base at V and 3 bases at J; junction bases unmatched: 5. Germline CDR1 is PRHDT and CDR2 is FYEKMQ (reference sequence). CDR3 loop: CASSLAGGGLYNSPLHF. DNA of the CDR3: TGTGCCAGCAGCTTAGCAGGGGGCGGTCTCTATAATTCACCCCTCCACTTT.

This clone was counted a single time. The rearrangement uses TRBV19 and TRBJ2-7, with TRBD1 matching over 7 bases. Germline V gives CDR1 LNHDA, CDR2 SQIVND (reference sequence). Losses at the gene ends were 5 bases for V and 2 bases for J; bases not matched to a gene: 3. The CDR3 totals 13 residues. The CDR3 DNA sequence: TGTGCCAGTAGTGTCCAGGGGGCCTACGAGCAGTACTTC. It translates to CASSVQGAYEQYF.

The rearrangement joins TRBV5-4 to TRBJ2-3; D possibly corresponds to TRBD1 (5 bases). The CDR3 spans 16 residues. Germline CDR1 reads SGHNT; CDR2 reads YYREEE (reference sequence). V was clipped by 4 bases and J by 2 bases, with 17 bases between them. Here the CDR3 reads CASSAPSQGATDTQYF. CDR3 DNA: TGTGCCAGCAGCGCCCCAAGCCAAGGGGCCACAGATACGCAGTATTTT.

The genes are TRBV4-2 and TRBJ2-5, with TRBD1 matching 7 bases. Germline lookup yields CDR1 LGHNA and CDR2 YNFKEQ. The CDR3 runs to 16 residues. The trim removed 2 bases at V and 2 bases at J, leaving 8 bases unmatched. The CDR3 DNA reads TGTGCCAGCAGCCAAAACCCCGGGACAGCGCAAGAGACCCAGTACTTC. Translated: CASSQNPGTAQETQYF.

The chain is built from TRBV10-3 and TRBJ1-2; possible D gene TRBD1, 5 bases. Trimming left V 7 bases short and J 2 bases short, with 14 bases between. There are 14 residues in the CDR3. The germline V gene has CDR1 ENHRY and CDR2 SYGVKD. The CDR3 reads CAINPRSGNYGYTF. CDR3 nucleotides: TGTGCCATCAACCCACGCTCAGGGAACTATGGCTACACCTTC.

V is TRBV27 and J is TRBJ2-3, with D uncertain. The germline V gene encodes CDR1 MNHEY and CDR2 SMNVEV (reference sequence). V gave up 6 bases and J gave up 2 bases, with 15 bases separating them. CDR3 length equals 15 residues. DNA of the CDR3: TGTGCCAGCAGCTCTTTCTCCGGTCCCACAGATACGCAGTATTTT. This sequence encodes CASSSFSGPTDTQYF.

This chain uses TRBV12-5 with TRBJ1-1, with a weak D call TRBD1 (5 bases). The CDR3 loop spans 14 amino acids. Trimming left V 6 bases short and J 1 base short, with 12 bases between. Germline V lookup: CDR1 LGHNT, CDR2 FRNRAP. CDR3 amino acids: CASGSGTANTEAFF. The CDR3, as DNA: TGTGCTAGTGGGTCCGGGACGGCGAACACTGAAGCTTTCTTT.

This chain links TRBV7-2 with TRBJ2-3; the D gene is possibly TRBD1 (7 bases). V lost 5 bases and J lost 3, with 9 bases in between. The CDR3 totals 13 residues. Germline values: CDR1 SGHTA, CDR2 FQGNSA. CDR3 amino acids: CASSPGGTDTQYF. CDR3 bases: TGTGCCAGCAGCCCAGGGGGGACAGATACGCAGTATTTT.

This clone was detected a few times. The rearrangement links TRBV6-5 to TRBJ1-1; 7 bases are a match to TRBD1. The V segment lost 7 bases and the J segment 1 base; nucleotides outside the gene matches: 6. The CDR3 spans 14 residues. Germline assignment: CDR1 MNHEY and CDR2 SVGAGI. The DNA of the CDR3 is TGTGCCAGCAACCCTCGGACAGGGAACACTGAAGCTTTCTTT. Translation: CASNPRTGNTEAFF.